Shown below are 22 T cell receptor beta chains from a single sample sequenced in a study of cytomegalovirus exposure and HLA in healthy donors. Vbeta (60) and Jbeta (13) primers were used in the PCR. Produced via immunoSEQ multiplex PCR; TCRdb's table is partial and in-frame only. The top ten clones hold under 4% of a sample with around 110,000 clones, 81% of them seen once. The sequencing input was PBMCs. The receptors come from a woman in her 30s in good health and CMV-seronegative.

The rearrangement links TRBV9 to TRBJ2-3; D is perhaps TRBD2 (5 bases). V lost 4 bases, J lost 2 bases, and 14 bases lay in between. The germline V gene has CDR1 SGDLS and CDR2 YYNGEE. The CDR3 covers 15 residues. The CDR3 DNA sequence: TGTGCCAGCAGCCCACGTGAGCGGAACACAGATACGCAGTATTTT. Translated, it gives CASSPRERNTDTQYF.

The J gene is TRBJ1-1, the V gene TRBV28; 7 bases are shared with TRBD1. The CDR3 is 15 residues long. Germline values: CDR1 MDHEN, CDR2 SYDVKM. Trimming at V came to 5 bases and at J to 4 bases, leaving 10 bases not matched to a gene. CDR3 DNA sequence: TGTGCCAGCAGTCCCTCGCAGGGGGGATTCACTGAAGCTTTCTTT. It codes for CASSPSQGGFTEAFF.

The chain joins TRBV9 to TRBJ2-1, with 7 bases identical to TRBD2. Losses at the gene ends were 0 bases for V and 6 bases for J; bases not matched to a gene: 6. The CDR3 is 15 amino acids. Germline V gene lookup returns CDR1 SGDLS and CDR2 YYNGEE. CDR3 amino acids: CASSVGAGAGNEQFF. The CDR3 DNA follows: TGTGCCAGCAGCGTAGGGGCGGGAGCGGGCAATGAGCAGTTCTTC.

V is TRBV5-8 and J is TRBJ2-1; D is uncertain. The germline gives CDR1 SGHTS, CDR2 YDEGEE. The CDR3 length is 13 residues. The V and J ends lost 2 bases and 6 bases respectively, with 9 bases between them. CDR3 region: CASSFRSSNEQFF. In DNA form, the CDR3 reads TGTGCCAGCAGCTTCCGGAGCAGCAATGAGCAGTTCTTC.

J is TRBJ2-1 and V is TRBV7-6; unclear D gene. Trimming stripped 2 bases from V and 0 bases from J, with 8 bases between. Germline assignment: CDR1 SGHVS and CDR2 FNYEAQ. CDR3 length: 15 residues. The CDR3 protein is CASSLILSSYNEQFF. The DNA of the CDR3 is TGTGCCAGCAGCTTAATCCTGTCCTCCTACAATGAGCAGTTCTTC. Together with reference TRBV7-6 and TRBJ2-1, the CDR3 gives the full variable domain: GAGVSQSPRYKVTKRGQDVALRCDPISGHVSLYWYRQALGQGPEFLTYFNYEAQQDKSGLPNDRFSAERPEGSISTLTIQRTEQRDSAMYRCASSLILSSYNEQFFGPGTRLTVL.

This clone occurred once. The genes are TRBV6-1 and TRBJ2-1; 9 bases are a match to TRBD2. Germline V CDR1 and CDR2: MNHNS, SASEGT. The junction had 4 bases not matched to a gene; V was cut back by 7 bases and J by 0 bases. The CDR3 extends over 15 amino acids. CDR3 residues: CASIFSGGSYNEQFF. The CDR3 DNA follows: TGTGCCAGCATTTTTAGCGGGGGCTCCTACAATGAGCAGTTCTTC.

J is TRBJ2-1 and V is TRBV10-3; TRBD2 matches at 7 bases. The ends lost 11 bases at V and 6 bases at J; junction bases unmatched: 13. Germline V gene lookup returns CDR1 ENHRY and CDR2 SYGVKD. The CDR3 extends over 14 amino acids. The CDR3 here is CAPPPLGTTNEQFF. CDR3 DNA: TGTGCCCCACCACCCCTCGGGACTACCAATGAGCAGTTCTTC.

This clone turned up a few times. The chain combines TRBV7-3 with TRBJ2-1, with D perhaps TRBD2 (7 bases). The CDR3 has 14 amino acids. CDR1 is SGHTA and CDR2 is FQGTGA in the germline V gene. V was trimmed by 0 bases and J by 9 bases, leaving 12 bases between them. The CDR3 DNA sequence: TGTGCCAGCAGCTTAACGGGGGGGCCTGGTGAGCAGTTCTTC. Translation gives CASSLTGGPGEQFF.

The rearrangement uses TRBV21-1 and TRBJ1-4. TRBV21-1 is noted as a pseudogene. The CDR3 runs to 14 residues. The CDR3 loop reads CASSKGGGHEKLFF. The CDR3 region has the DNA TGTGCCAGCAGCAAAGGGGGGGGGCACGAAAAACTGTTTTTT.

The genes are TRBV6-5 and TRBJ2-3; D perhaps matches TRBD2 (5 bases). The length of the CDR3 is 12 residues. CDR1 MNHEY and CDR2 SVGAGI come from the germline V gene. V was trimmed by 4 bases and J by 8 bases, leaving 10 bases between them. This chain's CDR3 is CASSSRLTTQYF. In nucleotides, the CDR3 is TGTGCCAGCAGTTCAAGACTAACTACGCAGTATTTT.

For the CDR3, the DNA is TGTGCCAGCAACCCGGGAGGGGCGCGCACTGAAGCTTTCTTT. This encodes CASNPGGARTEAFF. The chain joins TRBV27 to TRBJ1-1; weak D call: TRBD1 (5 bases). This CDR3 contains 14 residues. Germline V gene data show CDR1 as MNHEY and CDR2 as SMNVEV (reference sequence). Trimming took 7 bases from V and 4 from J, leaving 16 bases between them.

CDR3 amino acids: CRGGRKDGYTF. The CDR3 coding sequence is TGCAGGGGGGGTCGGAAGGATGGCTACACCTTC. This rearrangement joins TRBV20-1 to TRBJ1-2; a weak D match, TRBD1 (5 bases). In germline, CDR1 is DFQATT, CDR2 SNEGSKA (reference sequence). The CDR3 is 11 residues long.

The chain joins TRBV14 to TRBJ2-3; 12 bases are a match to TRBD2. The ends lost 4 bases at V and 8 bases at J; junction bases unmatched: 7. The germline CDR1 and CDR2 sequences are SGHDN and FVKESK. The length of the CDR3 is 15 residues. CDR3 protein: CASSPGLAGIGTQYF. The CDR3 nucleotides read TGTGCCAGCAGCCCCGGACTAGCGGGAATCGGTACGCAGTATTTT.

The CDR3 is CASSTAGNGHNEQFF. The CDR3 DNA follows: TGCGCCAGCAGCACAGCAGGGAATGGGCACAATGAGCAGTTCTTC. V and J are TRBV5-1 and TRBJ2-1; D is possibly TRBD1 (5 bases). Trimming stripped 4 bases from V and 5 bases from J, with 16 bases between. Germline-derived CDR1 and CDR2 are SGHRS and YFSETQ. This CDR3 is 15 amino acids long.

CDR3 DNA: TGTGCCAGCAGTTCGGGGTTTCGCGAGCAGTACTTC. This sequence encodes CASSSGFREQYF. The genes are TRBV28 and TRBJ2-7, with D maybe TRBD2 (5 bases). The V and J ends lost 4 bases and 6 bases respectively, with 10 bases between them. Germline-derived CDR1 and CDR2 are MDHEN and SYDVKM. This CDR3 spans 12 amino acids.

This chain uses TRBV19 with TRBJ2-5; 13 nucleotides agree with TRBD2. The germline V gene has CDR1 LNHDA and CDR2 SQIVND (reference sequence). V shed 5 bases, J shed 5 bases, and the junction held 8 bases outside the gene matches. CDR3 length equals 16 residues. In DNA form, the CDR3 reads TGTGCCAGTAGTCCCGGACTAGCGGGAGTGGGTGAGACCCAGTACTTC. It specifies CASSPGLAGVGETQYF.

This clone occurred once. The chain employs TRBV7-6 and TRBJ2-2; D remains unclear. This CDR3 is built from 14 residues. Between the trimmed V and J ends, which lost 1 base and 1 base, there was a span of 4 bases. Germline CDR1 and CDR2: SGHVS and FNYEAQ. The CDR3 coding sequence is TGTGCCAGCAGCTTAGGACAGAACACCGGGGAGCTGTTTTTT. Its translation: CASSLGQNTGELFF.

This clone was seen a handful of times. The chain uses TRBV11-2 and TRBJ2-1, with D possibly TRBD2 on 6 matching bases. Between the trimmed V and J ends, which lost 4 bases and 4 bases, there was a span of 20 bases. CDR1 is SGHAT and CDR2 is FQNNGV in the germline V gene. The CDR3 length is 17 residues. CDR3 DNA: TGTGCCAGCAGCTACCAAACGGCGGGGTTTGGATACAATGAGCAGTTCTTC. It is translated as CASSYQTAGFGYNEQFF.

V and J are TRBV7-9 and TRBJ2-7; 9 positions agree with TRBD1. V shed 5 bases and J 7 bases; nucleotides not matched to a gene: 12. Germline CDR1 and CDR2: SEHNR and FQNEAQ (reference sequence). The CDR3 totals 15 residues. Here the CDR3 reads CASSLTGTGRREQYF. In DNA form, the CDR3 reads TGTGCCAGCAGCCTAACCGGGACAGGGAGAAGGGAGCAGTACTTC.

This chain joins TRBV7-2 and TRBJ2-3, with D unclear. Germline lookup yields CDR1 SGHTA and CDR2 FQGNSA. CDR3 size: 12 residues. The V and J ends lost 5 bases and 0 bases respectively, with 3 bases between them. The CDR3, as DNA: TGTGCCAGCAGCCAGAGCACAGATACGCAGTATTTT. Its protein is CASSQSTDTQYF.

Notes on this clone: Compared with germline, one end of the junction differs, possibly owing to a read error. The genes are TRBV5-4 and TRBJ1-1, with TRBD1 matching over 8 bases. Germline CDR1 reads SGHNT; CDR2 reads YYREEE (reference sequence). The length of the CDR3 is 11 residues. Written as DNA, the CDR3 is TGTGCCAGCAGCTTGACCGGGACAGGAGACTTT. Translated, it gives CASSLTGTGDF.

The chain is built from TRBV27 and TRBJ2-7; the match to TRBD1 covers 8 bases. V gave up 2 bases and J gave up 0 bases; unmatched junction bases: 3. This CDR3 has 15 amino acids. Per germline, CDR1 MNHEY and CDR2 SMNVEV (reference sequence). CDR3 amino acids: CASSLRQGRSYEQYF. Written as DNA, the CDR3 is TGTGCCAGCAGTTTACGACAGGGGCGCTCCTACGAGCAGTACTTC.